A single TCR beta chain is shown here with its context. Antigen unknown. The sample is drawn from a study of CD8 T cells in ankylosing spondylitis. Notes on the study in general: Within matched ankylosing spondylitis synovial fluid, disease-linked clones were reportedly significantly enriched. Clones linked with disease were CD8+ and fairly uncommon in the peripheral blood.

TCRdb reprocessed the 5' RACE reads via MiXCR and lists one record per CDR3 protein. The data contain 250,000 to 300,000 distinct CDR3 sequences, about 20% of them singletons. This clonotype originated in a male donor with ankylosing spondylitis or in good health (not recorded which). Sample: blood, either unsorted or a sorted T cell fraction (not recorded which).

For the CDR3, the DNA is TGTGCCAGCAGTTTGCGTCTAGCGGGAGGGCAGAGTGAGCAGTTCTTC. Amino acids: CASSLRLAGGQSEQFF. This chain uses TRBV27 with TRBJ2-1; 12 nucleotides match TRBD2. Germline CDR1 and CDR2: MNHEY and SMNVEV (reference sequence). V was clipped by 3 bases and J by 9 bases; unmatched bases: 9. This CDR3 contains 16 residues.